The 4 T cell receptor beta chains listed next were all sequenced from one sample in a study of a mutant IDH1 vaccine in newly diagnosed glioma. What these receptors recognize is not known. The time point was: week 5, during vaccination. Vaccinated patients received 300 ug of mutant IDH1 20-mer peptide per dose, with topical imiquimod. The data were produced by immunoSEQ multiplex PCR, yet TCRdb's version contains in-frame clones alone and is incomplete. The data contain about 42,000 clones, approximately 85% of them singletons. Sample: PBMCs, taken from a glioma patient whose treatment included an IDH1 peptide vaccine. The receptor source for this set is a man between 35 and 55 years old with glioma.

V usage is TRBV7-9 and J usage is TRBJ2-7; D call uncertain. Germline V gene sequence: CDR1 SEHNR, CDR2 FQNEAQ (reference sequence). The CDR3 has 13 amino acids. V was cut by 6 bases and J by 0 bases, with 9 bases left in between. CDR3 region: CASRNAPSYEQYF. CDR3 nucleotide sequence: TGTGCCAGCAGAAATGCTCCCTCCTACGAGCAGTACTTC.

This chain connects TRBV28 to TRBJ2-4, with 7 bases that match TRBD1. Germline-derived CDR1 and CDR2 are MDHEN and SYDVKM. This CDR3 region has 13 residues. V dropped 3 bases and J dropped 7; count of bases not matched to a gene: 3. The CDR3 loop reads CASSLTGLNIQYF. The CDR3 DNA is TGTGCCAGCAGTTTGACAGGGCTGAACATTCAGTACTTC.

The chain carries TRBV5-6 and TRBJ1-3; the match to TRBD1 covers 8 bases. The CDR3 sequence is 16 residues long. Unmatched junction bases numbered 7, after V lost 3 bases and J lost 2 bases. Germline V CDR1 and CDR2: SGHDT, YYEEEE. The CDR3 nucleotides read TGTGCCAGCAGCTACGGGACAGGCCGTGCTGGAAACACCATATATTTT. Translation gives CASSYGTGRAGNTIYF.

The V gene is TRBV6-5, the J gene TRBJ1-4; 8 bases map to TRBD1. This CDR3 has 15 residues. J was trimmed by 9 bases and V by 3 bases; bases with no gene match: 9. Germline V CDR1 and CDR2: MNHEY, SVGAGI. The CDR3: CASSYGQGGQKKLFF. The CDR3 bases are TGTGCCAGCAGTTATGGACAGGGCGGCCAGAAAAAACTGTTTTTT.